Listed below are T cell receptor beta chains from one sample, sequenced in a study of blood T cells in healthy people across ages. Via MiXCR, TCRdb re-called the 5' RACE reads, giving one row per CDR3 protein. The sample records 800,000 to 950,000 distinct CDR3 sequences, roughly 29% being singletons. These data also formed part of another study, on T cells of mothers and their children.

The sample was blood. The receptors here all came from a woman aged 40 to 50 in good health. The conserved cysteine and the conserved F or W are not part of the CDR3 here. The D gene is left open where the match is weak.

D gene	J gene	V gene	CDR3 protein
NA	TRBJ2-1	TRBV19	ASSGQIDGQF
NA	TRBJ2-2	TRBV14	ASSQVRGTNTGELF
NA	TRBJ2-7	TRBV6-5	ASQDWHEQY
NA	TRBJ2-7	TRBV27	ASSTRDTPIGEQY
TRBD2	TRBJ2-3	TRBV7-2	ASSPNGGIDTQY
NA	TRBJ1-2	TRBV7-2	ASSVSPANYGHT
TRBD1	TRBJ1-5	TRBV7-9	AGSDRDRGSNQPQH
NA	TRBJ2-2	TRBV18	ASSPTGLRDTGELF
TRBD1	TRBJ2-7	TRBV28	ASSFGTGGRY
NA	TRBJ1-2	TRBV5-5	ASSLADNNHGYT
TRBD1	TRBJ2-1	TRBV5-1	ASSLAGQGVYEQF
NA	TRBJ2-7	TRBV28	ASSSKGQNRRGEQY
NA	TRBJ1-2	TRBV5-1	VSSLETSNYGYT
TRBD1	TRBJ1-2	TRBV28	ASRLTGGNNGYT
NA	TRBJ2-7	TRBV2	ATLTGVSYEQY
TRBD1	TRBJ2-6	TRBV28	ASSRDRSSGANVLT
NA	TRBJ1-2	TRBV30	AWSGVQWGFNYGYT
TRBD2	TRBJ2-7	TRBV6-1	ASSEATGGSYEQY
NA	TRBJ1-1	TRBV7-3	ASSLNRVSEAF
NA	TRBJ1-2	TRBV6-2/TRBV6-3	ASSSDRIYGYT
NA	TRBJ2-7	TRBV6-5	ASSRSGVYEQY
NA	TRBJ2-7	TRBV20-1	SATGSYEQY
TRBD2	TRBJ2-1	TRBV30	AWSGGLAGVNEQF
TRBD1	TRBJ1-2	TRBV28	ASRPGTGGYGYT
NA	TRBJ1-5	TRBV5-1	ASRSTQTQPQH
TRBD1	TRBJ2-5	TRBV7-2	ASRPYRGRYETQY
TRBD1	TRBJ1-6	TRBV20-1	SARARDRGNSPLH
NA	TRBJ1-2	TRBV20-1	SASPDRDGYT